The clone carrying this TCR beta chain was recorded many times. Its antigen is still unknown. The sample originates from a study of T cells after yellow fever vaccination. Study at large: Libraries from low-cell-number fractions were prepared with the SMART-Seq v4 Ultra Low Input RNA kit. The study, taken as a whole, reports: Peaking faster, on day 5 versus 15, the secondary response was nonetheless weaker.

The CDR3 spans 18 residues. CDR1 and CDR2 from the germline V gene are MNHEY and SVGAGI. The J segment lost 3 bases and the V segment lost 2 bases, leaving 13 bases of the junction unmatched. One entry per CDR3 protein results from TCRdb running MiXCR on the 5' RACE reads. The sample consists of about 340,000 distinct CDR3 sequences, under 15% of them appearing once. This TCR came from a young man who received the YFV17D yellow fever vaccine. The specimen comprised CD4+ T cells sorted from PBMCs, sampled 15 days after the yellow fever booster vaccination. The chain uses TRBV6-5 and TRBJ2-3, with TRBD1 identical over 8 bases. CDR3 in DNA: TGTGCCAGCAGTTACGATCCATTCGGACAGGGAATAACAGATACGCAGTATTTT. Translating it yields CASSYDPFGQGITDTQYF.